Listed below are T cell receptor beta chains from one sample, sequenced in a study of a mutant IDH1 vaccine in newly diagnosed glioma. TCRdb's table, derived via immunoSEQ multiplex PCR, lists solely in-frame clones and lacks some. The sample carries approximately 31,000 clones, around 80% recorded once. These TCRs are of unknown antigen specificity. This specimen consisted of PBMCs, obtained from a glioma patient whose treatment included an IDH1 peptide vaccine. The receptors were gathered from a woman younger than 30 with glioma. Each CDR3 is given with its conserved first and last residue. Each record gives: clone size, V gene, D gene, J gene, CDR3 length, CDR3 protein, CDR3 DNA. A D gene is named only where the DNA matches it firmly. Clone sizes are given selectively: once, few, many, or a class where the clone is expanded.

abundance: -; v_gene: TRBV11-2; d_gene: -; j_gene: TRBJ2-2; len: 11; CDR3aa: CASSPVTELFF; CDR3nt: TGTGCCAGCAGCCCTGTCACGGAGCTGTTTTTT
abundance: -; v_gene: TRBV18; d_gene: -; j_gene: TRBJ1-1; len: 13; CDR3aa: CASSPSQTTEAFF; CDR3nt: TGTGCCAGCTCACCATCACAGACCACTGAAGCTTTCTTT
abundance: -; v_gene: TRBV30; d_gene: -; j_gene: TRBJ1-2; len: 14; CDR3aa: CAWSVQVGNYGYTF; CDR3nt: TGTGCCTGGAGTGTACAGGTCGGCAACTATGGCTACACCTTC
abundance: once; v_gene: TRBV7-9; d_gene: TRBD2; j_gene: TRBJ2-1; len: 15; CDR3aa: CASSWGLAGDGEQFF; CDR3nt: TGTGCCAGCAGCTGGGGACTAGCGGGAGACGGGGAGCAGTTCTTC
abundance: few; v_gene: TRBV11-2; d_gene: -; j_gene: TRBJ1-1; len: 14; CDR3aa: CASSLWAEDAVAFF; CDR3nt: TGTGCCAGCAGCTTATGGGCAGAGGATGCAGTAGCTTTCTTT
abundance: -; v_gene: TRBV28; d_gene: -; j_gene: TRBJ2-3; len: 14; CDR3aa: CASRPVGRGDTQYF; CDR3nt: TGTGCCAGCAGGCCAGTAGGACGCGGAGATACGCAGTATTTT
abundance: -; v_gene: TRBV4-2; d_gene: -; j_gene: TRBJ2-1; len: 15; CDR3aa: CASSQVIAEDNEQFF; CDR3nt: TGTGCCAGCAGCCAAGTTATAGCGGAAGACAATGAGCAGTTCTTC
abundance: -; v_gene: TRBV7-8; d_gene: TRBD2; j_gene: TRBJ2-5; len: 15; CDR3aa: CASSQRDAGGPAQYF; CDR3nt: TGTGCCAGCAGCCAAAGGGATGCGGGGGGGCCGGCCCAGTACTTC
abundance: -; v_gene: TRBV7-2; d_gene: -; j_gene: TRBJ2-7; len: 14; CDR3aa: CASSPWRSGYEQYF; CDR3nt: TGTGCCAGCAGCCCATGGAGATCCGGCTACGAGCAGTACTTC
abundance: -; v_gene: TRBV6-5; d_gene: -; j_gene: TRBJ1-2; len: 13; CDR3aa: CASSLSGGYGYTF; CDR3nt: TGTGCCAGCAGTCTCTCGGGTGGCTATGGCTACACCTTC
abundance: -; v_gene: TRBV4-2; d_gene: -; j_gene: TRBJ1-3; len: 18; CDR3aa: CASSQARGVVSGENTIYF; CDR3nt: TGTGCCAGCAGCCAAGCTCGCGGGGTAGTTTCGGGCGAAAACACCATATATTTT
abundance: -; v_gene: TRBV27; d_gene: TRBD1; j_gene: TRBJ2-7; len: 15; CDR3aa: CASSSSGTAPYEQYF; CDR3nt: TGTGCCAGCAGTTCATCCGGGACAGCCCCATACGAGCAGTACTTC
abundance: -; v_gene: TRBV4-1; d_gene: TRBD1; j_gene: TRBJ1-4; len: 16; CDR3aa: CASSQDRDREVEKLFF; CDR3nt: TGCGCCAGCAGCCAAGATCGGGACAGGGAGGTCGAAAAACTGTTTTTT
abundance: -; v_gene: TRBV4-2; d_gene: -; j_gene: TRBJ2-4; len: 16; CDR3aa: CASSQDPSIGKNIQYF; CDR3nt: TGTGCCAGCAGCCAAGATCCCTCAATCGGCAAAAACATTCAGTACTTC
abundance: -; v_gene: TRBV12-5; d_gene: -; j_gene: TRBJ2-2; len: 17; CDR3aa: CASGSPRGGANTGELFF; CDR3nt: TGTGCTAGTGGTTCCCCCCGGGGCGGCGCGAACACCGGGGAGCTGTTTTTT
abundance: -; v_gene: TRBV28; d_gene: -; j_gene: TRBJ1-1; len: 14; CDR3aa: CASSSPGAITEAFF; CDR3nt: TGTGCCAGCAGTTCCCCCGGGGCAATCACTGAAGCTTTCTTT
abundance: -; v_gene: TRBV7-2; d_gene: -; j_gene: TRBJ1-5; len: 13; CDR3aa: CASSLEGGQPQHF; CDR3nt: TGTGCCAGCAGCTTAGAAGGGGGTCAGCCCCAGCATTTT
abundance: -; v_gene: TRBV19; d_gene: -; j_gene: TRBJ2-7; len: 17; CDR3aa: CASSTGERVLSIYEQYF; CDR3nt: TGTGCCAGTAGTACAGGCGAAAGGGTTTTGTCGATCTACGAGCAGTACTTC
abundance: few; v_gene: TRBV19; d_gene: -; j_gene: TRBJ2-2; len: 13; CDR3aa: CASRTYVAGELFF; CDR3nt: TGTGCCAGTAGAACTTACGTGGCCGGGGAGCTGTTTTTT
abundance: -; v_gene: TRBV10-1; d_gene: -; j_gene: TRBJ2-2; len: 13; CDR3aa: CASAKAFTGELFF; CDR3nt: TGCGCCAGCGCTAAAGCTTTCACCGGGGAGCTGTTTTTT
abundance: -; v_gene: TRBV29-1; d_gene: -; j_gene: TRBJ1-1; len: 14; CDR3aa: CSGEVISMNTEAFF; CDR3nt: TGCAGCGGCGAGGTCATCTCGATGAACACTGAAGCTTTCTTT
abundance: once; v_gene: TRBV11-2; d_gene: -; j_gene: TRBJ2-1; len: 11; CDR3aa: CASRIGGEQFF; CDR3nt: TGTGCCAGCAGGATCGGGGGAGAGCAGTTCTTC
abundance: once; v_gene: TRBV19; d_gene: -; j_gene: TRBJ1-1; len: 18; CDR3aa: CASSIRGPREWRDTEAFF; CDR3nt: TGTGCCAGTAGTATAAGGGGCCCCCGGGAATGGAGGGACACTGAAGCTTTCTTT
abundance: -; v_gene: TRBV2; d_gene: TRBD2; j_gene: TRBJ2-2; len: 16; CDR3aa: CASSEEAGGPIGELFF; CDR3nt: TGTGCCAGCAGTGAGGAAGCGGGGGGGCCTATAGGGGAGCTGTTTTTT
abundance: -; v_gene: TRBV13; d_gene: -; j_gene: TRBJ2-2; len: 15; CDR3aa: CASSLELGSTGELFF; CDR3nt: TGTGCCAGCAGCTTAGAGTTGGGTAGCACCGGGGAGCTGTTTTTT
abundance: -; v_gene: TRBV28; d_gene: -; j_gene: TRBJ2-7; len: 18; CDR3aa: CASSSTKELARSSYEQYF; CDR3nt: TGTGCCAGCAGTTCCACCAAAGAGCTAGCGCGGAGCTCCTACGAGCAGTACTTC
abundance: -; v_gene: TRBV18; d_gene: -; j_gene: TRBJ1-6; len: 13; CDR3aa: CASSPSKNSPLHF; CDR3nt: TGTGCCAGCTCACCGTCGAAGAATTCACCCCTCCACTTT
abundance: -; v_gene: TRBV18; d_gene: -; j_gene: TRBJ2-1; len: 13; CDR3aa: CASSPLPKGPPFF; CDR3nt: TGTGCCAGCTCACCCCTTCCTAAGGGACCACCGTTCTTC
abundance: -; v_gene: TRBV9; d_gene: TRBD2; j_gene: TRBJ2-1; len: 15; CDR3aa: CASSPGGLAYNEQFF; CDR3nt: TGTGCCAGCAGCCCGGGGGGACTAGCGTACAATGAGCAGTTCTTC